This TCR beta chain came from a study of T cells in women clearing cervical HPV infection. Study details: HLA type stays a possible confounder, typing being limited.

There are 12 residues in the CDR3. The V gene's germline CDR1 is ENHRY and CDR2 SYGVKD. The V and J ends lost 2 bases and 4 bases respectively, with 4 bases between them. On this clone itself: The DNA ends 3 residues before the CDR3 does, and the rest of the CDR3 is filled in from the germline J gene.

Profiling relied on immunoSEQ multiplex PCR, and the TCRdb table lists in-frame clones only, not all of them. The listing contains 30,000 to 40,000 clones. This rearrangement joins TRBV10-3 to TRBJ2-3; D call uncertain. The sequencing input was blood buffy coat. This clonotype was obtained from a woman between 18 and 70 years old with a cervical HPV16 infection that either progressed to CIN3+ or cleared (not recorded which). The DNA read from the CDR3 is TGTGCCATCAGTGAGACAGCAGATACG. Protein product: CAISETADT. The entire CDR3 reads CAISETADTQYF.